The 30 T cell receptor beta chains below were found in one sample sequenced in a study of shared clonotypes between healthy human individuals. Using immunoSEQ multiplex PCR, the repertoire was profiled, and TCRdb retains in-frame clones only, with some absent. The sample carries about 1 million clones, approximately 68% recorded once. Sequenced material: memory CD4+ T cells sorted from blood. Subset noted: CD45RA-negative fraction. The receptors derive from a man aged 18 to 30 in good health.

The chain couples TRBV5-1 to TRBJ1-4, with D hard to call. The length of the CDR3 is 13 residues. In germline, CDR1 is SGHRS, CDR2 YFSETQ. Trimming removed 8 bases at V and 2 bases at J, with 10 bases between. This CDR3 is CASAGSTNEKLFF. The CDR3 nucleotides read TGCGCCAGTGCAGGAAGCACTAATGAAAAACTGTTTTTT.

As regards this clone: Other nucleotide sequences in the sample specify the same CDR3. This rearrangement joins TRBV6-5 to TRBJ1-5; D is ambiguous. Per the germline V gene, CDR1 is MNHEY and CDR2 is SVGAGI. V was cut by 0 bases and J by 1 base, with 7 bases left in between. The CDR3 is made up of 15 amino acids. The DNA for the CDR3 is TGTGCCAGCAGTTACTCGTACAGCAGCAATCAGCCCCAGCATTTT. Translated: CASSYSYSSNQPQHF.

The J gene is TRBJ1-5, the V gene TRBV7-9, with D possibly being TRBD1 (6 bases). Germline V gene sequence: CDR1 SEHNR, CDR2 FQNEAQ (reference sequence). The CDR3 loop spans 12 amino acids. The ends were cut back, 2 bases at V and 9 bases at J, with 8 bases in the middle. CDR3 amino acids: CASSLLGGPQHF. The CDR3 nucleotides are TGTGCCAGCAGCTTATTAGGGGGGCCCCAGCATTTT.

About this clone itself: The germline gene is not matched at one end of the junction; a read error may be the cause. This chain connects TRBV7-7 to TRBJ2-5, with 7 positions matching TRBD1. Germline CDR1 and CDR2: SSHAT and FNYEAQ (reference sequence). The CDR3 covers 15 residues. Here the CDR3 reads CASSLQGLPLETQYF. The CDR3 DNA reads as TGTGCTAGCAGCTTACAGGGGCTGCCGTTGGAGACCCAGTACTTC.

About this clone: The identical CDR3 is also encoded by other nucleotide sequences in the sample. The rearrangement joins TRBV5-6 to TRBJ1-1; D gene uncertain. CDR1 and CDR2 (germline): SGHDT, YYEEEE. Trimming took 0 bases from V and 1 from J, leaving 7 bases between them. The CDR3 has 14 residues. CDR3 in DNA: TGTGCCAGCAGCTTGGGGCATAAGAACACTGAAGCTTTCTTT. Protein: CASSLGHKNTEAFF.

This sequence joins TRBV6-5 and TRBJ1-5; 8 positions match TRBD1. The CDR3 loop spans 14 amino acids. Germline-derived CDR1 and CDR2 are MNHEY and SVGAGI. V lost 6 bases, J lost 7 bases, and 8 bases stayed unmatched. CDR3 amino acids: CASRAGGPSQPQHF. In nucleotides, the CDR3 is TGTGCCAGCAGGGCAGGGGGCCCGAGCCAGCCCCAGCATTTT.

This clone was recorded once. The J gene is TRBJ1-2, the V gene TRBV19; perhaps TRBD1 as D (5 bases). The CDR3 totals 14 residues. Germline V lookup: CDR1 LNHDA, CDR2 SQIVND (reference sequence). The V end was cut by 9 bases, the J end by 7 bases, with 21 bases between. CDR3: CASQSGTAVGGYTF. The CDR3 DNA sequence: TGTGCCAGCCAATCCGGGACGGCGGTGGGTGGCTACACCTTC.

The rearrangement uses TRBV6-1 and TRBJ2-3, with 8 bases lining up with TRBD1. Losses at the gene ends were 7 bases for V and 2 bases for J; bases not matched to a gene: 8. The CDR3 is made up of 15 amino acids. The germline gives CDR1 MNHNS, CDR2 SASEGT. The DNA of the CDR3 is TGTGCCAGCACCCGGGACAGGCTTTTCACAGATACGCAGTATTTT. Amino acids: CASTRDRLFTDTQYF.

In this sample, this clone turned up once. The chain employs TRBV5-1 and TRBJ2-1, with 10 bases identical to TRBD2. V shed 4 bases and J 4 bases; nucleotides not matched to a gene: 5. The germline CDR1 and CDR2 sequences are SGHRS and YFSETQ. CDR3 length: 15 residues. This CDR3 reads CASSRSSGGYNEQFF. For the CDR3, the DNA is TGCGCCAGCAGCCGATCTAGCGGGGGATACAATGAGCAGTTCTTC. The full variable domain, completed using reference TRBV5-1 and TRBJ2-1, is KAGVTQTPRYLIKTRGQQVTLSCSPISGHRSVSWYQQTPGQGLQFLFEYFSETQRNKGNFPGRFSGRQFSNSRSEMNVSTLELGDSALYLCASSRSSGGYNEQFFGPGTRLTVL.

The chain carries TRBV5-6 and TRBJ1-2, with no clear D. V dropped 1 base and J dropped 8 bases, with 18 bases sitting between them. The germline V gene encodes CDR1 SGHDT and CDR2 YYEEEE. CDR3 length: 15 amino acids. For the CDR3, the DNA is TGTGCCAGCAGCTTGCCCCGACCTGGAGGTAGGGGCTACACCTTC. This gives the protein CASSLPRPGGRGYTF.

This chain connects TRBV11-1 to TRBJ2-6; D is perhaps TRBD1 (6 bases). Trimming removed 2 bases from V and 0 bases from J, with 11 bases in between. CDR3 size: 17 residues. CDR1 and CDR2 from the germline V gene are SGHAT and FQDESV (reference sequence). The CDR3 nucleotides read TGTGCCAGCAGCTTACGTGCAGGGGTCTCTGGGGCCAACGTCCTGACTTTC. Translating gives CASSLRAGVSGANVLTF.

The V call is TRBV15, the J call TRBJ1-6; TRBD1 aligns across 7 bases. Germline V gives CDR1 LNHNV, CDR2 YYDKDF (reference sequence). The CDR3 extends over 12 amino acids. V dropped 5 bases and J dropped 13; count of bases not matched to a gene: 5. CDR3 residues: CATSGKGQPLHF. As DNA, the CDR3 is TGTGCCACCAGCGGAAAGGGACAGCCCCTCCACTTT. Looking up the rest from reference TRBV15 and TRBJ1-6 gives the full variable domain: DAMVIQNPRYQVTQFGKPVTLSCSQTLNHNVMYWYQQKSSQAPKLLFHYYDKDFNNEADTPDNFQSRRPNTSFCFLDIRSPGLGDTAMYLCATSGKGQPLHFGNGTRLTVT.

This sequence joins TRBV6-1 and TRBJ2-7, with 10 bases aligning to TRBD2. V lost 3 bases, J lost 3 bases, and 5 bases stayed unmatched. Germline V gene data show CDR1 as MNHNS and CDR2 as SASEGT. The CDR3 runs 15 residues. In DNA form, the CDR3 reads TGTGCCAGCAGTGACTGGAGCGGGGGGGACTACGAGCAGTACTTC. This translates into CASSDWSGGDYEQYF.

The chain carries TRBV5-5 and TRBJ1-1, with TRBD1 identical over 7 bases. Trimming at V came to 2 bases and at J to 4 bases, leaving 2 bases not matched to a gene. Germline V lookup: CDR1 SGHKS, CDR2 YYEKEE (reference sequence). This CDR3 has 13 amino acids. DNA of the CDR3: TGTGCCAGCAGCTTCACAGGGGCCACTGAAGCTTTCTTT. Encoded protein: CASSFTGATEAFF.

On this clone itself: Other DNA sequences in this sample translate to the same CDR3. The gene calls are TRBV10-3 and TRBJ1-6; D ambiguous. CDR3 size: 13 residues. Germline-derived CDR1 and CDR2 are ENHRY and SYGVKD. The germline V and J ends were trimmed by 2 bases and 7 bases, with 6 bases remaining between them. The CDR3 protein is CAISEGGNSPLHF. The CDR3 bases are TGTGCCATCAGTGAGGGAGGAAATTCACCCCTCCACTTT.

The V gene is TRBV6-1, the J gene TRBJ2-7, with unresolved D. Per the germline V gene, CDR1 is MNHNS and CDR2 is SASEGT. This CDR3 contains 14 residues. Trimming left V 8 bases short and J 0 bases short, with 14 bases between. This CDR3 reads CASHKGGSSYEQYF. CDR3 bases: TGTGCCAGCCATAAGGGCGGCAGCTCCTACGAGCAGTACTTC.

The V call is TRBV28, the J call TRBJ1-3; TRBD1 matches 7 bases. Germline CDR1 and CDR2: MDHEN and SYDVKM. After removal of 10 bases from V and 2 bases from J, the junction contained 5 bases not matched to a gene. The CDR3 runs to 13 residues. Here the CDR3 DNA reads TGTGCCACCGACAGGGAAACTGGAAACACCATATATTTT. As protein: CATDRETGNTIYF. The full variable domain, completed using reference TRBV28 and TRBJ1-3, is DVKVTQSSRYLVKRTGEKVFLECVQDMDHENMFWYRQDPGLGLRLIYFSYDVKMKEKGDIPEGYSVSREKKERFSLILESASTNQTSMYLCATDRETGNTIYFGEGSWLTVV.

The CDR3 is CATVGDGDTQYF. CDR3 DNA sequence: TGTGCCACCGTGGGGGACGGAGATACGCAGTATTTT. V gene TRBV2 combines with J gene TRBJ2-3; D might be TRBD1 or TRBD2, each matching 5 bases. The V gene's germline CDR1 is SNHLY and CDR2 FYNNEI. This CDR3 is built from 12 residues. V was clipped by 10 bases and J by 5 bases, with 13 bases between them.

The chain recombines TRBV10-2 with TRBJ1-1; D gene unclear. CDR3 size: 13 residues. Germline CDR1 WSHSY, CDR2 SAAADI. V was cut by 4 bases and J by 4 bases, with 10 bases left in between. The CDR3 DNA follows: TGCGCCAGCAGTGTACAGTTCGGCACTGAAGCTTTCTTT. Its translation is CASSVQFGTEAFF.

There are a few counts of this clone. DNA for the CDR3: TGCGCCAGCAGCTCACAGCGGGGCGTCACAGATACGCAGTATTTT. This encodes CASSSQRGVTDTQYF. V usage is TRBV5-1 and J usage is TRBJ2-3, with 7 bases that match TRBD2. Germline CDR1 reads SGHRS; CDR2 reads YFSETQ. This CDR3 spans 15 amino acids. V was clipped by 3 bases and J by 2 bases; unmatched bases: 6.

The V gene is TRBV7-2, the J gene TRBJ2-7, with TRBD2 identical over 8 bases. CDR1 is SGHTA, CDR2 FQGNSA, per germline. This CDR3 contains 15 residues. The trim removed 5 bases at V and 5 bases at J, leaving 11 bases unmatched. The CDR3 DNA follows: TGTGCCAGCAGCCTCAGAGCGGGAGAGTTGAACGAGCAGTACTTC. Protein sequence: CASSLRAGELNEQYF.

V is TRBV4-3 and J is TRBJ2-3; 7 bases match TRBD2. Looked up from germline, CDR1 is LGHNA and CDR2 is YSLEER. The trim removed 0 bases at V and 6 bases at J, leaving 9 bases unmatched. This CDR3 region has 16 residues. The CDR3 DNA sequence: TGCGCCAGCAGCCAAGATTTACGGACTAGTGGTGATACGCAGTATTTT. Residues: CASSQDLRTSGDTQYF.

The CDR3 sequence is CASTSPSRRVEQYF. DNA for the CDR3: TGTGCCAGCACCTCACCCTCTAGGCGGGTCGAGCAGTACTTC. The gene calls are TRBV28 and TRBJ2-7, with D possibly matching TRBD2 (5 bases). CDR1 and CDR2 from the germline V gene are MDHEN and SYDVKM. The CDR3 has 14 residues. V was clipped by 7 bases and J by 6 bases, with 19 bases between them.

The rearrangement uses TRBV30 and TRBJ2-5, with 11 bases fitting TRBD1. The germline CDR1 and CDR2 sequences are GTSNPN and SVGIG (reference sequence). The CDR3 has 13 residues. J lost 6 bases, V lost 4 bases, and 4 bases had no gene match. Here the CDR3 DNA reads TGTGCCTGGACCGGGACAGGGGGAAAGACCCAGTACTTC. Translation: CAWTGTGGKTQYF.

The V gene is TRBV28, the J gene TRBJ1-2, with 11 bases lining up with TRBD1. The CDR3 contains 15 residues. Germline-derived CDR1 and CDR2 are MDHEN and SYDVKM. Trimming removed 3 bases from V and 8 bases from J; junction bases left unmatched: 8. CDR3 loop: CASSFGQGALKGYTF. The CDR3 DNA follows: TGTGCCAGCAGTTTTGGACAGGGGGCGCTTAAAGGCTACACCTTC.

The V gene is TRBV19, the J gene TRBJ2-2, with a tentative D call TRBD2 (5 bases). CDR1 and CDR2 from the germline V gene are LNHDA and SQIVND (reference sequence). Trimming shortened V by 5 bases and J by 7 bases, and 14 bases separated the two germline ends. The CDR3 consists of 14 residues. In DNA form, the CDR3 reads TGTGCCAGTAGTGTTTTGCGGGTAGGCGGGGAGCTGTTTTTT. It specifies CASSVLRVGGELFF.

V usage is TRBV6-1 and J usage is TRBJ1-6; TRBD1 might be the D (5 bases). The V and J ends lost 5 bases and 7 bases respectively, with 21 bases between them. The CDR3 covers 17 residues. Germline CDR1 reads MNHNS; CDR2 reads SASEGT. The CDR3 loop reads CASSQGALGTSNSPLHF. The CDR3 DNA sequence: TGTGCCAGCAGTCAAGGGGCTCTAGGGACCTCCAATTCACCCCTCCACTTT.

This chain joins TRBV20-1 and TRBJ2-7; TRBD2 agrees at 7 bases. CDR3 length: 11 residues. CDR1 and CDR2 (germline): DFQATT, SNEGSKA (reference sequence). J gave up 5 bases and V 6 bases, and 4 bases lay outside the gene matches. The CDR3 bases are TGCAGTGCCTCGGGACTACACGAGCAGTACTTC. Protein: CSASGLHEQYF.

The chain employs TRBV6-1 and TRBJ1-4; a possible D gene is TRBD1 (5 bases). Germline V gene lookup returns CDR1 MNHNS and CDR2 SASEGT. Trimming took off 7 bases at V and 0 bases at J, with 9 bases between the two ends. The CDR3 covers 14 residues. CDR3 DNA sequence: TGTGCCAGCAAACAGGCCGCAACTAATGAAAAACTGTTTTTT. The encoded protein is CASKQAATNEKLFF.

This rearrangement joins TRBV6-6 to TRBJ1-4; 9 nucleotides align to TRBD1. The ends lost 0 bases at V and 5 bases at J; junction bases unmatched: 1. The CDR3 extends over 15 amino acids. From germline, CDR1 is MNHNY and CDR2 SVGAGI (reference sequence). This chain's CDR3 is CASSYSGTGNEKLFF. CDR3 in DNA: TGTGCCAGCAGTTACTCAGGGACAGGGAATGAAAAACTGTTTTTT.